This T cell receptor (beta chain) was documented in a study of cytomegalovirus exposure and HLA in healthy donors. Primers for the PCR totalled 60 Vbeta and 13 Jbeta. Data came from immunoSEQ multiplex PCR; TCRdb stores just in-frame clones and leaves some out. Its table lists 90,000 to 130,000 clones. The J segment lost 7 bases and the V segment lost 0 bases, leaving 2 bases of the junction unmatched. Germline V lookup: CDR1 SGHRS, CDR2 YFSETQ. There are 14 residues in the CDR3. The source is a man aged 35-49 years in good health and CMV-seropositive. The rearrangement links TRBV5-1 to TRBJ1-1; 11 bases are shared with TRBD1. Sample: PBMCs. CDR3 DNA sequence: TGCGCCAGCAGCTTGGAGGGACAGGGGGGTGAAGCTTTCTTT. This gives the protein CASSLEGQGGEAFF.